Below are 21 T cell receptor beta chains sequenced from a single sample in a study of PD-L1 blockade in urothelial cancer. The table came from immunoSEQ multiplex PCR; TCRdb's copy has only in-frame clones and leaves some out. The sample consists of tens of thousands of clones, over 75% of them appearing once. The sample consisted of PBMCs, taken around atezolizumab (anti-PD-L1) treatment. The receptor source for this set is a man in his 70s with urothelial cancer.

The rearrangement links TRBV7-3 to TRBJ2-5; 7 bases line up with TRBD2. CDR1 and CDR2 (germline): SGHTA, FQGTGA. This CDR3 contains 15 residues. V dropped 1 base and J dropped 5; count of bases not matched to a gene: 7. The CDR3 coding sequence is TGTGCCAGCAGCTTAAGCGGGGGAGAGCGGGAGACCCAGTACTTC. The encoded protein is CASSLSGGERETQYF. The whole variable domain, remainder taken from reference TRBV7-3 and TRBJ2-5, is GAGVSQTPSNKVTEKGKYVELRCDPISGHTALYWYRQSLGQGPEFLIYFQGTGAADDSGLPNDRFFAVRPEGSVSTLKIQRTERGDSAVYLCASSLSGGERETQYFGPGTRLLVL.

The chain links TRBV7-9 to TRBJ2-1; 12 bases agree with TRBD2. Germline CDR1 and CDR2: SEHNR and FQNEAQ (reference sequence). The CDR3 runs to 16 residues. The junction had 10 bases not matched to a gene; V was cut back by 4 bases and J by 9 bases. The CDR3 is CASSSPPSGRATEQFF. In nucleotides, the CDR3 is TGTGCCAGCAGCTCCCCGCCTAGCGGGAGGGCCACTGAGCAGTTCTTC.

The chain carries TRBV28 and TRBJ2-3; tentatively, D is TRBD2 (5 bases). The CDR3 spans 14 residues. V was trimmed by 5 bases and J by 7 bases, leaving 16 bases between them. Germline assignment: CDR1 MDHEN and CDR2 SYDVKM. The CDR3 is CASSLPAGRHTQYF. CDR3 in DNA: TGTGCCAGCAGTCTCCCTGCGGGCAGGCATACGCAGTATTTT.

The chain recombines TRBV19 with TRBJ2-1; 9 bases match TRBD1. Germline CDR1 reads LNHDA; CDR2 reads SQIVND (reference sequence). The CDR3 loop spans 15 amino acids. V shed 6 bases, J shed 5 bases, and the junction held 8 bases outside the gene matches. The CDR3 nucleotides are TGTGCCAGTAGGGAAACGGGACAGGGTAACAATGAGCAGTTCTTC. It is translated as CASRETGQGNNEQFF.

The rearrangement uses TRBV13 and TRBJ2-3, with 7 positions matching TRBD1. Germline V lookup: CDR1 PRHDT, CDR2 FYEKMQ (reference sequence). The CDR3 is made up of 18 amino acids. The V and J ends lost 0 bases and 2 bases, in that order; junction bases with no gene match: 11. CDR3 sequence: CASSLGQGSPSLTDTQYF. CDR3 DNA: TGTGCCAGCAGCTTAGGACAGGGGAGCCCCTCACTCACAGATACGCAGTATTTT.

The chain employs TRBV7-9 and TRBJ2-7; no reliable D call. CDR3 length: 12 residues. The germline gives CDR1 SEHNR, CDR2 FQNEAQ (reference sequence). V lost 7 bases and J 5 bases, leaving 12 bases between the germline ends. The CDR3 DNA is TGTGCCAGCACCCTAGGTGGCCACGAGCAGTACTTC. This sequence encodes CASTLGGHEQYF.

The chain uses TRBV9 and TRBJ1-1; no clear D. The V gene's germline CDR1 is SGDLS and CDR2 YYNGEE. Trimming shortened V by 2 bases and J by 1 base, and 6 bases separated the two germline ends. The CDR3 loop spans 13 amino acids. CDR3 residues: CASSVRGNTEAFF. CDR3 sequence (DNA): TGTGCCAGCAGCGTCCGGGGGAACACTGAAGCTTTCTTT.

The chain has TRBV10-3 and TRBJ2-7; TRBD1 is a possible D gene (6 bases). V was cut by 6 bases and J by 3 bases, with 15 bases left in between. The CDR3 is made up of 14 amino acids. CDR1 is ENHRY, CDR2 SYGVKD, per germline. The CDR3 sequence is CAIRVQGSGYEQYF. CDR3 nucleotides: TGTGCCATCAGAGTACAGGGATCCGGCTACGAGCAGTACTTC.

This clone appeared once. CDR3 nucleotide sequence: TGTGCCAGCGTCCCGGCGGGCGCCGGAGAGACCCAGTACTTC. Translating gives CASVPAGAGETQYF. V is TRBV7-2 and J is TRBJ2-5, with TRBD2 as a possible D gene (5 bases). V gave up 8 bases and J gave up 4 bases, with 17 bases separating them. This CDR3 is 14 amino acids long. Per germline, CDR1 SGHTA and CDR2 FQGNSA.

The chain combines TRBV5-6 with TRBJ2-2, with 7 nucleotides matching TRBD2. Looked up from germline, CDR1 is SGHDT and CDR2 is YYEEEE. The CDR3 has 14 amino acids. V shed 9 bases and J 7 bases; nucleotides not matched to a gene: 12. CDR3 nucleotide sequence: TGTGCCACTGCGGTGGGACTACAAGACGGGGAGCTGTTTTTT. It encodes CATAVGLQDGELFF.

In its sample, this clone was seen a few times. This sequence joins TRBV19 and TRBJ1-1, with TRBD1 matching over 9 bases. Germline V gene data show CDR1 as LNHDA and CDR2 as SQIVND (reference sequence). The CDR3 has 14 amino acids. V dropped 3 bases and J dropped 3; count of bases not matched to a gene: 2. The CDR3 sequence: CASSMRQGDTEAFF. The CDR3 coding sequence is TGTGCCAGTAGTATGAGACAGGGGGACACTGAAGCTTTCTTT.

The chain joins TRBV19 to TRBJ1-2; D uncertain. CDR3 length: 17 residues. With 5 bases removed from V and 4 bases from J, the gap between germline ends came to 23 bases. Germline V lookup: CDR1 LNHDA, CDR2 SQIVND (reference sequence). Here the CDR3 reads CASSPRGDRGSIYGYTF. The CDR3 DNA follows: TGTGCCAGTAGTCCCCGGGGAGATCGGGGTTCGATCTATGGCTACACCTTC.

This clone appeared a few times. The V and J genes are TRBV30 and TRBJ1-2, with TRBD1 matching over 7 bases. Germline V gene data show CDR1 as GTSNPN and CDR2 as SVGIG (reference sequence). The CDR3 runs 11 residues. The CDR3 DNA is TGTGCTCGGGACAGCACCTATGGCTACACCTTC. This encodes CARDSTYGYTF.

The chain recombines TRBV5-1 with TRBJ2-5, with 8 nucleotides matching TRBD1. J was trimmed by 6 bases and V by 0 bases; bases with no gene match: 7. CDR3 length: 15 amino acids. The germline V gene has CDR1 SGHRS and CDR2 YFSETQ. DNA for the CDR3: TGCGCCAGCAGCTTGGCCCTGGGGGACAGGAAGACCCAGTACTTC. Protein product: CASSLALGDRKTQYF.

This clone was observed once. The rearrangement uses TRBV27 and TRBJ1-1, with a tentative D call TRBD1 (6 bases). CDR3 length: 14 amino acids. The germline V gene encodes CDR1 MNHEY and CDR2 SMNVEV (reference sequence). The germline V and J ends were trimmed by 2 bases and 3 bases, with 10 bases remaining between them. The CDR3 sequence: CASSLQKGDTEAFF. The CDR3 DNA follows: TGTGCCAGCAGTTTACAGAAGGGGGACACTGAAGCTTTCTTT.

In this sample, this clone turned up once. J is TRBJ1-2 and V is TRBV19, with TRBD1 matching 8 bases. The trim removed 6 bases at V and 6 bases at J, leaving 6 bases unmatched. The CDR3 covers 13 residues. CDR1 is LNHDA and CDR2 is SQIVND in the germline V gene (reference sequence). This CDR3 is CASSDQGANGYTF. For the CDR3, the DNA is TGTGCCAGTAGCGATCAGGGGGCGAATGGCTACACCTTC.

The chain combines TRBV29-1 with TRBJ1-5; 8 bases match TRBD1. The germline V gene has CDR1 SQVTM and CDR2 ANQGSEA. V lost 6 bases, J lost 3 bases, and 4 bases stayed unmatched. The CDR3 has 13 residues. CDR3 coding DNA: TGCAGCGTCTCGACAGGGGTCAATCAGCCCCAGCATTTT. It codes for CSVSTGVNQPQHF.

The V and J genes are TRBV13 and TRBJ2-3; 8 bases match TRBD2. This CDR3 has 16 residues. Trimming cost V 6 bases and J 0 bases; bases outside gene matches: 8. Looked up from germline, CDR1 is PRHDT and CDR2 is FYEKMQ (reference sequence). CDR3 DNA: TGTGCCAGCAGTCTATCTAGCGGGTTTAGCACAGATACGCAGTATTTT. It translates to CASSLSSGFSTDTQYF.

J is TRBJ2-6 and V is TRBV5-4; D ambiguous. Germline CDR1 SGHNT, CDR2 YYREEE (reference sequence). V lost 4 bases and J lost 0, with 8 bases in between. CDR3 size: 15 residues. CDR3 nucleotide sequence: TGTGCCAGCAGCCTTAGAAGCTCTGGGGCCAACGTCCTGACTTTC. This gives the protein CASSLRSSGANVLTF.

The V gene is TRBV19, the J gene TRBJ2-6, with 8 bases fitting TRBD2. Germline loops: CDR1 LNHDA, CDR2 SQIVND (reference sequence). The CDR3 loop spans 15 amino acids. Losses at the gene ends were 9 bases for V and 6 bases for J; bases not matched to a gene: 10. The CDR3 sequence: CASAGGGYVANVLTF. The CDR3 bases are TGTGCCAGCGCGGGAGGAGGGTACGTGGCCAACGTCCTGACTTTC.

The V and J genes are TRBV30 and TRBJ1-2; D unclear. Germline V gene data show CDR1 as GTSNPN and CDR2 as SVGIG (reference sequence). This CDR3 contains 12 residues. V shed 4 bases and J shed 3 bases, with 9 bases lying between them. The CDR3 nucleotides are TGTGCCTGGAACGAGGTGGACTATGGCTACACCTTC. Protein sequence: CAWNEVDYGYTF.